The TCR beta chain under discussion was sequenced for a study of cytomegalovirus exposure and HLA in healthy donors listed by TCRdb under 2017. Turning to the overall study: According to an earlier analysis of a few hundred of the donors, about 179 million T cells yielded roughly 110 million unique TCR beta sequences and approximately 300 Gb of sequence data. An early release that covered approximately 600 HLA-typed donors contained about 290 gigabases of sequencing data and tens of millions of unique TCR sequences. Of the approximately 400 genotyped donors, 70% to 90% were placed in the genetic ancestry cluster associated with self-reported Caucasian donors. The study aimed to test whether signatures of past pathogen exposure could be identified by cataloging public T cell receptors. The study profiled the T cell repertoires of 500 to 800 subjects by immunosequencing and related them to cytomegalovirus serostatus. Besides the first cohort of 666 subjects, a separate validation cohort made up of over 95 different subjects was used. High-throughput TCR immunosequencing, statistical association of individual TCRs with disease status, and machine learning were combined to predict cytomegalovirus infection status. A later analysis re-examined previously published TCR beta repertoires from 610 or so donors and added high-resolution HLA genotyping to investigate patterns of TCR occurrence. The later analysis used no new phenotypic data to find candidate immune exposures, relying instead on TCR beta sequences and their occurrence across donors. To decide whether each TCR beta V gene segment behaved as functional or pseudogenic, an earlier analysis of some 540 of the donors relied on high-throughput TCR beta sequencing. Donor age, sex, ethnicity and CMV serostatus were compiled alongside the repertoire data. A later genetic analysis used genome-wide SNP genotypes for about 55% of the 666 donors, treating that subset as a discovery cohort. All discovery cohort repertoires had been generated using a single sequencing platform. Both class I and class II loci were covered by HLA typing, at four-digit resolution. The number of donors typed differed by locus, with 629-630 for A, B, C, DRB1 and DQB1, roughly 520 for DQA1, approximately 570 for DPA1, and 400 to 490 for DPB1. Several DR-DQ haplotypes were handled as single units for association and clustering because linkage in the cohort was strong. On average, around 240,000 unique TCR beta nucleotide sequences were sequenced per donor among about 400 genotyped donors of the cohort, with roughly 20% of those sequences being non-productive. Overall results and qualifications from the work: In vitro tests confirmed that three of the cytomegalovirus-associated TCR beta chains recognize cytomegalovirus antigens. Because counts were too low, fewer than 20 rarely observed V segments, including chromosome 9 orphons, were excluded from the earlier analysis of some 540 of the donors. Because HLA typing was unavailable for some donors at each locus, only the typed subset was used in association tests. The classifier was reported to diagnose cytomegalovirus status with high specificity and sensitivity in both the original cohort and the validation cohort. Linkage disequilibrium might explain the correlated functional status among segregating V segments, but an unknown experimental factor could not be ruled out. The sequencing pipeline was judged likely to have produced a cluster of highly shared sequence variants as a technical artifact. It was suggested by the authors that the approach could potentially be generalized to other disease states and immunological phenotypes. A later analysis found that most CMV-associated TCR beta chains appeared HLA-restricted, with HLA associations seemingly driven largely by CMV exposure. A later genetic analysis reported fewer N-insertions in productive TCRs among donors in an Asian-associated ancestry cluster than the roughly 690-donor mean. Most TCR sequences were seen in very few donors, while some public TCRs were found in many individuals. In an earlier analysis of 587 of the donors, most TCR beta V segments were observed in productive rearrangements about 87% or about 30% of the time, broadly matching IMGT annotations. A further reported finding was that TCR beta sequences accurately predicted the HLA-A and HLA-B alleles for most subjects in the first cohort. When HLA alleles, especially DR and DQ, strongly co-occurred, attributing TCR associations to individual alleles was difficult. A later analysis reported that several top co-occurrence clusters appeared linked to parvovirus B19, influenza, CMV and Epstein-Barr virus. The study gave a list of 150 to 200 TCR beta chains associated with cytomegalovirus. The cohort was sequenced for TCR beta chains only, and without alpha or paired-chain data the features that could be detected were limited. For the cohort, immune exposure information was limited to CMV serostatus. An association between a missense DCLRE1C variant and V-gene and J-gene trimming of TCR beta chains was found in a later genetic analysis and replicated in an independent cohort. A later analysis associated approximately 17,000 TCR beta sequences with specific HLA alleles at a false discovery rate of 0.05. Some IMGT-functional V segments, including TRBV6-2 and TRBV6-3, could not be told apart with the 87-base-pair reads, so those segments were excluded. In a later analysis, HLA-associated TCR beta chains were found to be more clonally expanded and to have lower generation probabilities than equally common non-associated chains. In a later analysis, TCR association rates were found to vary across HLA loci, with the most associated TCRs seen for DRB1 alleles and the fewest for HLA-C alleles. Presence/absence analyses assumed roughly uniform sequencing depth across donors, an assumption that may not hold.

In total, 666 healthy bone marrow donors made up the cohort. All cohort members were sampled while nominally healthy, although unrecorded immune exposures were likely present. The donor tested CMV seronegative and was one of the 352 seronegative cohort members. A peripheral blood sample was collected from each donor, and TCR beta sequencing was performed on peripheral blood mononuclear cells. Genomic DNA extraction from the blood cell samples was performed with the Qiagen DNeasy Blood Extraction Kit. The CDR3 holds 10 amino acids from the cysteine to the phenylalanine. Only CDR3 DNA remains: 30 bases, in frame from the first base. The junction carries 12 bases between V and J, which are trimmed by 8 bases and 8 bases respectively. The germline V gene encodes CDR1 DFQATT and CDR2 SNEGSKA (reference sequence). Details on this clone: It lacks a known antigen. Base quality data are lacking; no much larger clone is found one base away.

The method behind the library was the immunoSEQ multiplex PCR assay. For the multiplex PCR, a mixture combining 60 forward primers for TCR Vbeta segments and 13 reverse primers for TCR Jbeta segments was used. Amplification of the CDR3 region of rearranged TCR beta genes was performed with a multiplex PCR assay on genomic DNA. The Illumina HiSeq System was used to sequence the amplified TCR beta libraries as 87-base-pair reads. The paper's processing steps were these. Across the roughly 600 repertoires, a later analysis counted approximately 75 million unique TCR beta chains, approximately 10 million of which were shared by at least two donors. Raw reads were error-corrected and collapsed into unique sequences with a nearest-neighbor algorithm that merged closely related sequences to remove PCR and sequencing errors. V, D and J gene segments were assigned by aligning CDR3 sequences to IMGT reference sequences. For a sequence to be retained, a match of at least six nucleotides was required to both a V gene segment and a J gene segment. A rearrangement was called productive if the CDR3 had no stop codons and remained in frame with V and J, and every other rearrangement was called non-productive. CDR3 was defined according to IMGT convention as the region running from the second conserved V-encoded cysteine to the conserved J-encoded phenylalanine. The earlier analysis of approximately 500 of the donors excluded sequences that lacked an unambiguous match to a single V gene segment. In an earlier analysis of about 590 of the donors, a V segment was called functional when productive rearrangements were above 56.7%, and segregating when the standard deviation between donors exceeded 5%. To diagnose cytomegalovirus status from the catalog of TCR beta chain sequences, a statistical classification framework was built. A later analysis assigned V and J genes by comparing TCR nucleotide sequences with IMGT/GENE-DB human TR gene sequences. The TCRdist pipeline was used in a later analysis to assign CDR3 sequences and most-parsimonious VDJ recombination scenarios. A later analysis defined each TCR beta chain by its CDR3 amino acid sequence plus V-gene family, and excluded reads lacking a unique V-gene family. In a later analysis, 500 to 700 highly shared, low-generation-probability nucleotide sequences were removed to address suspected cross-contamination and a sequencing artifact. For each public chain, a later analysis derived a clonal expansion index from normalized ranks of inferred template counts within each repertoire. A later analysis computed generation probabilities with a VDJ recombination model fitted to out-of-frame rearrangements, and checked the results against IGoR. A later analysis scored TCR-TCR, TCR-HLA and TCR-CMV co-occurrence with hypergeometric tests, applying a repertoire-size bias correction to TCR pairs. False discovery rates were estimated in a later analysis by permuting HLA or CMV assignments 20 times. In a later analysis, co-occurring TCRs were grouped using DBSCAN, with TCRdist sequence similarity added in when clustering inside HLA-allele-positive subsets. Repertoires with fewer than 30,000 or more than 120,000 public chains were left out of co-occurrence clustering, as were roughly five repertoires with anomalous nucleotide sharing. TCRdb took this table from immuneACCESS and kept in-frame rearrangements with V and J called. Such tables lack part of the clones; where checked against another copy, unresolved V genes explain under half of the gap, and the rest is unexplained. The V and J calls and the clone size are those of that table, but D and trimming were determined from the DNA. The sample includes 190,000 or so clones, with more than 80% observed a single time. The leading ten clones occupy 0.6% to 0.7% of the sample.

The specimen was PBMCs. This TCR came from a boy under 18 in good health and CMV-seronegative. The V and J genes are TRBV20-1 and TRBJ1-2, with the identity of the D gene unclear. The DNA sequence reads TGCAGTCCCAGAATTCGCGGCTACACCTTC. Translated, it reads CSPRIRGYTF.